This T cell receptor beta chain originates from a study of vaccination effects on CD4 cells after COVID-19. The study's findings and limits: Clones of infection and vaccine origin contracted markedly late after vaccination.

As regards this clone: The antigen is unknown.

With the ViraFEST assay, the study expanded antigen-specific CD4+ T cells using viral peptide pools, then sequenced them. Scientists isolated CD4+ T cells after a roughly ten-day culture period ended. Every participant took two doses of the BNT162b2 or mRNA-1273 vaccine. Assay: immunoSEQ multiplex PCR; the TCRdb copy retains only in-frame clones and omits some. Of roughly 56,000 clones in the sample, roughly 72% were seen once. V was trimmed by 6 bases and J by 8 bases, leaving 16 bases between them. This CDR3 has 13 residues. The genes are TRBV12-3 or TRBV12-4 and TRBJ1-2; perhaps TRBD1 as D (6 bases). The receptor's source is a human donor who received a COVID-19 vaccine. This specimen consisted of CD4+ T cells from PBMCs cultured with HCoV-229E spike peptides, obtained after COVID-19 vaccination. The DNA of the CDR3 is TGTGCCAGCAGATACTCAGGGGACGGGGGCTACACCTTC. Its protein product is CASRYSGDGGYTF.